This T cell receptor beta chain is drawn from a study of cytomegalovirus exposure and HLA in healthy donors. This CDR3 region has 15 residues. From germline, CDR1 is SGHDN and CDR2 FVKESK. V was trimmed by 2 bases and J by 0 bases, leaving 8 bases between them. The PCR was carried out with 60 Vbeta primers and 13 Jbeta primers. Here immunoSEQ multiplex PCR was the method, and the copy in TCRdb shows in-frame clones only, minus some. The sample yields approximately 300,000 clones, 84% seen once. The V gene is TRBV14, the J gene TRBJ2-1, with D possibly being TRBD2 (5 bases). The sequenced sample consisted of PBMCs. This receptor was taken from a woman between 40 and 55 years old in good health and CMV-seropositive. CDR3 sequence reads: CASSQTRSSYNEQFF. Written as DNA, the CDR3 is TGTGCCAGCAGCCAAACTAGGAGCTCCTACAATGAGCAGTTCTTC. The full variable domain, its missing parts supplied by reference TRBV14 and TRBJ2-1, is EAGVTQFPSHSVIEKGQTVTLRCDPISGHDNLYWYRRVMGKEIKFLLHFVKESKQDESGMPNNRFLAERTGGTYSTLKVQPAELEDSGVYFCASSQTRSSYNEQFFGPGTRLTVL.